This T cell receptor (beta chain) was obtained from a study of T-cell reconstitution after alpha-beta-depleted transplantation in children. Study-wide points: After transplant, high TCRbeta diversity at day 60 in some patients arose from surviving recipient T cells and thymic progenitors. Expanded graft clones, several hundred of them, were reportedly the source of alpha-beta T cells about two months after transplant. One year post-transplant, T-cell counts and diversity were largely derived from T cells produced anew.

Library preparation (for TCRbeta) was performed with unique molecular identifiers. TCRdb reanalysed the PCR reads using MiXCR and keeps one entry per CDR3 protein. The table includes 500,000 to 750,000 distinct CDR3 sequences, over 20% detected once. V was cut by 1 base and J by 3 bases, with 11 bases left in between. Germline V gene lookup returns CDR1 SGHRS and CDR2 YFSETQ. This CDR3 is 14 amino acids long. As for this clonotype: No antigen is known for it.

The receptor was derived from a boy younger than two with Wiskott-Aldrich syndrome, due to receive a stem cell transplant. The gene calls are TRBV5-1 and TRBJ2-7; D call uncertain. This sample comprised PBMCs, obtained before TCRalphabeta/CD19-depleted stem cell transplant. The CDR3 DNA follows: TGCGCCAGCAGCTTGCCAGAGGACCTCTACGAGCAGTACTTC. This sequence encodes CASSLPEDLYEQYF. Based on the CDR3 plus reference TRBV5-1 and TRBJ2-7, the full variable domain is KAGVTQTPRYLIKTRGQQVTLSCSPISGHRSVSWYQQTPGQGLQFLFEYFSETQRNKGNFPGRFSGRQFSNSRSEMNVSTLELGDSALYLCASSLPEDLYEQYFGPGTRLTVT.